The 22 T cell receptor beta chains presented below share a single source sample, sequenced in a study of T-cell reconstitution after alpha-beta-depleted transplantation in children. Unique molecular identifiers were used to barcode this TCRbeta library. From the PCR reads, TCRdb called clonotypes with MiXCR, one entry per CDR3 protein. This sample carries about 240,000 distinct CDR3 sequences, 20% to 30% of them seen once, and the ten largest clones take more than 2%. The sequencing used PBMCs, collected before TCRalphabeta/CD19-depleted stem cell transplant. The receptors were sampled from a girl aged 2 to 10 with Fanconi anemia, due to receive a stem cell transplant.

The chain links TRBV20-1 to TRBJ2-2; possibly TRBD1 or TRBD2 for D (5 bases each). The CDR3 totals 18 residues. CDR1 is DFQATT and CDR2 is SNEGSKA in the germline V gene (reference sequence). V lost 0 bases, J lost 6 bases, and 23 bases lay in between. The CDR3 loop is CSARDPLGEGSYPGELFF. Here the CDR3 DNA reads TGCAGTGCTAGAGACCCCCTGGGGGAAGGGTCGTATCCCGGGGAGCTGTTTTTT.

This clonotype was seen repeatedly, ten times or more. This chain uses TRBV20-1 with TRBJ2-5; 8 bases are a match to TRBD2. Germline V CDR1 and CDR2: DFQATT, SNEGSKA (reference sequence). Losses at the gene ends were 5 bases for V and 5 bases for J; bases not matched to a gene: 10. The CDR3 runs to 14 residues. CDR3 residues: CSAPLAGREETQYF. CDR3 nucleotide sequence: TGCAGTGCTCCCCTAGCGGGTCGTGAGGAGACCCAGTACTTC.

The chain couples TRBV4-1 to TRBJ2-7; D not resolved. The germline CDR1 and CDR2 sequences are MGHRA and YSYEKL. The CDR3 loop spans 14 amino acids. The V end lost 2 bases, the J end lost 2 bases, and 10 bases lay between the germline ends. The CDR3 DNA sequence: TGCGCCAGCAGCCAACCAGAAACCGCCTACGAGCAGTACTTC. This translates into CASSQPETAYEQYF.

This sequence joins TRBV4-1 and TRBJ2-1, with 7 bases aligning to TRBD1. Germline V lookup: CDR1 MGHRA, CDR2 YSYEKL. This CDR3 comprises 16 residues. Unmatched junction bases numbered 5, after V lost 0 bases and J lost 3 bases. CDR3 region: CASSQEGGLDYNEQFF. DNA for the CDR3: TGCGCCAGCAGCCAAGAAGGGGGCCTCGACTACAATGAGCAGTTCTTC.

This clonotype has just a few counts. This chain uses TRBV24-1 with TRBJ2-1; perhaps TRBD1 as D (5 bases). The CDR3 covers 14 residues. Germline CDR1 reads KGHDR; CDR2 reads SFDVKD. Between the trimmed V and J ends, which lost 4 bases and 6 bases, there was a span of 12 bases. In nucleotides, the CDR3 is TGTGCCACCAGTGACCGACAGTTTACCAATGAGCAGTTCTTC. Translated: CATSDRQFTNEQFF.

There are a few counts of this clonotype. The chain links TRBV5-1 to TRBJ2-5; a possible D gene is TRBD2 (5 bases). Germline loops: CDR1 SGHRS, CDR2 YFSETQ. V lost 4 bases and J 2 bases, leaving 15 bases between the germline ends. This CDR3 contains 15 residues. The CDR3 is CASSPALSGQETQYF. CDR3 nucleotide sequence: TGCGCCAGCAGCCCGGCTTTAAGCGGACAAGAGACCCAGTACTTC.

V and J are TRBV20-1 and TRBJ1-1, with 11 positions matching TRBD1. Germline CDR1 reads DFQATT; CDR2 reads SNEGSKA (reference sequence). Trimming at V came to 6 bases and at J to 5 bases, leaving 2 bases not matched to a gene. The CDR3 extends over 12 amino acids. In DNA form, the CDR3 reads TGCAGTGCCGGACAGGGGGCGACTGAAGCTTTCTTT. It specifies CSAGQGATEAFF.

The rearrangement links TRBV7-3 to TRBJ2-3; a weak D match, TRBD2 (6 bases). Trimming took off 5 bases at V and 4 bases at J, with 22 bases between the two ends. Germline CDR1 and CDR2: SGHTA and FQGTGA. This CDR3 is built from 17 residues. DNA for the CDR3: TGTGCCAGCAGCAAAGAAAGAACTAGCCCCAACTCAGATACGCAGTATTTT. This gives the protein CASSKERTSPNSDTQYF.

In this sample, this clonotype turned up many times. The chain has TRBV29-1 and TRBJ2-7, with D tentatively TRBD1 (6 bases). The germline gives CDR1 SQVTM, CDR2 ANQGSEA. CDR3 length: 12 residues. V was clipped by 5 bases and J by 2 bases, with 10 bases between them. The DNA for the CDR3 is TGCAGCGTTCAGACAGGACCCTACGAGCAGTACTTC. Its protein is CSVQTGPYEQYF.

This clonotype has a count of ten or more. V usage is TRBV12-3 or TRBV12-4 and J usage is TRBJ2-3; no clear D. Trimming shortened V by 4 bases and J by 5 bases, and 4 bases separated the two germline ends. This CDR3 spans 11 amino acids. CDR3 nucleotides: TGTGCCAGCAGTTGGGGAGATACGCAGTATTTT. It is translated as CASSWGDTQYF.

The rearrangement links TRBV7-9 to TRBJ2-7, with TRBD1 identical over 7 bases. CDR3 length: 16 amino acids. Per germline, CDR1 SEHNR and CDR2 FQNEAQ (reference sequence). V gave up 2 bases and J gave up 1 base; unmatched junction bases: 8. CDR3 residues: CASSLSAGTESYEQYF. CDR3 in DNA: TGTGCCAGCAGCTTATCCGCCGGGACAGAATCCTACGAGCAGTACTTC. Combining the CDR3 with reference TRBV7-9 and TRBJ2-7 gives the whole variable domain DTGVSQNPRHKITKRGQNVTFRCDPISEHNRLYWYRQTLGQGPEFLTYFQNEAQLEKSRLLSDRFSAERPKGSFSTLEIQRTEQGDSAMYLCASSLSAGTESYEQYFGPGTRLTVT.

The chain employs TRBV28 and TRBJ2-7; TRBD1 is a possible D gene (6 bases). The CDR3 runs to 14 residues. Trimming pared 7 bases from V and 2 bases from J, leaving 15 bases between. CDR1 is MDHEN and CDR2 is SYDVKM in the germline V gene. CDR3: CASKRTANTYEQYF. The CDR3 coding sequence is TGTGCCAGCAAGAGGACAGCGAACACCTACGAGCAGTACTTC.

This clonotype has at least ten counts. The CDR3 nucleotides read TGCAGCGTCAAAACCAACAGGATTGGAACAGATACGCAGTATTTT. Translating it yields CSVKTNRIGTDTQYF. This sequence joins TRBV29-1 and TRBJ2-3, with a tentative D call TRBD1 (5 bases). This CDR3 has 15 amino acids. The V gene's germline CDR1 is SQVTM and CDR2 ANQGSEA. V dropped 6 bases and J dropped 3 bases, with 19 bases sitting between them.

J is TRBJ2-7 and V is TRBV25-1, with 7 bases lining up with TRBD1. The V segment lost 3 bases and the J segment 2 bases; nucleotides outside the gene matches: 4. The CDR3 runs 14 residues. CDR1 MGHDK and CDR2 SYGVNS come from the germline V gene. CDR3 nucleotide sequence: TGTGCCAGCAGTGAGACAGGGCGCCCCTACGAGCAGTACTTC. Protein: CASSETGRPYEQYF.

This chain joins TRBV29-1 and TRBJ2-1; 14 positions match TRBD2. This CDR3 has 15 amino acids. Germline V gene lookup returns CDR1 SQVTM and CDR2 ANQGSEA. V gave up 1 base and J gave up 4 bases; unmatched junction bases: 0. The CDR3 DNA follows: TGCAGCGTTGAAGGGACTAGCGGGAGGTACAATGAGCAGTTCTTC. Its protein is CSVEGTSGRYNEQFF.

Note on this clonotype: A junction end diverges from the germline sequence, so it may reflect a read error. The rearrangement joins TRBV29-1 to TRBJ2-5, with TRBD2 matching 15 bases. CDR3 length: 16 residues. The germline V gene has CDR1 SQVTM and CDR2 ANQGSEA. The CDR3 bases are TGCAGCGTTGAAGGCGGACTAGCGGGAGGGCCCCCTAGTTTGGACTTC. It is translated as CSVEGGLAGGPPSLDF.

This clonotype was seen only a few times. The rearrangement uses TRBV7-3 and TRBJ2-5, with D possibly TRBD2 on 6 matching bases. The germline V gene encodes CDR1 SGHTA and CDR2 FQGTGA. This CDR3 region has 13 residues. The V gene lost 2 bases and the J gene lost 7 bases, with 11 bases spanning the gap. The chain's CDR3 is CASSLHLGGTQYF. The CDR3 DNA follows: TGTGCCAGCAGCTTACATCTCGGGGGGACCCAGTACTTC.

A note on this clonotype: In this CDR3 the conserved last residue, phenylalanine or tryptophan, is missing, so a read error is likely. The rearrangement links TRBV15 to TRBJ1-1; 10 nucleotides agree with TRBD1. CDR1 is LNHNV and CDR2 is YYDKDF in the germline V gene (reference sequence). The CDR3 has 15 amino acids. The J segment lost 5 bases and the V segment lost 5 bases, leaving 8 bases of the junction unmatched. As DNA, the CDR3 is TGTGCCACCAGCTCTCGGACAGGGGGAGGAACTGAAGCTTTCTGT. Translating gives CATSSRTGGGTEAFC.

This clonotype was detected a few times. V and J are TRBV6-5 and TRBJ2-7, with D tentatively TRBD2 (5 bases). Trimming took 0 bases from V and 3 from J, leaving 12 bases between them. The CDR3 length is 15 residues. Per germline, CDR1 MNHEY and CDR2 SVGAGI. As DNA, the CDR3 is TGTGCCAGCAGTTACTCGAGAGGGAGAAGCTACGAGCAGTACTTC. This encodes CASSYSRGRSYEQYF.

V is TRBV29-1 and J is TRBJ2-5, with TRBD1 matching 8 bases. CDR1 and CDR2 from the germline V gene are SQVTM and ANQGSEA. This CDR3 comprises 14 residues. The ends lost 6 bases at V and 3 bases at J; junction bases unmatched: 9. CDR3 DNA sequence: TGCAGCGTAGATTCACAGGGGGTTGAAGAGACCCAGTACTTC. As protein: CSVDSQGVEETQYF. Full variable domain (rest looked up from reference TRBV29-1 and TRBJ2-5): SAVISQKPSRDICQRGTSLTIQCQVDSQVTMMFWYRQQPGQSLTLIATANQGSEATYESGFVIDKFPISRPNLTFSTLTVSNMSPEDSSIYLCSVDSQGVEETQYFGPGTRLLVL.

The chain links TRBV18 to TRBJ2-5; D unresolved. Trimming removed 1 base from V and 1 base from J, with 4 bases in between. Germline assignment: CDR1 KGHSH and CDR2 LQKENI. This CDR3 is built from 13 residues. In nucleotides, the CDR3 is TGTGCCAGCTCACCACTAACCCAAGAGACCCAGTACTTC. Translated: CASSPLTQETQYF.

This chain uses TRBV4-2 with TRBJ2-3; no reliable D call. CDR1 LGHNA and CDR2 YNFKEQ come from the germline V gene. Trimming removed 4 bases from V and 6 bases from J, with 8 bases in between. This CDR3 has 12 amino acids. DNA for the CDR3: TGTGCCAGCAGCCCCGAACAGGATACGCAGTATTTT. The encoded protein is CASSPEQDTQYF.